Each of the 28 T cell receptor beta chains below was sequenced from the same sample in a study of siplizumab effects on memory and regulatory T cells. Profiled with immunoSEQ multiplex PCR; TCRdb holds only in-frame clones, not every one. Here the sample spans some 88,000 clones, just under 90% being singletons. Specimen: CD4+ T cells sorted from blood. The source of these receptors is a human donor in good health.

CDR3 coding DNA: TGTGCCAGCAGCAGACAGGGGGGTACTGAAGCTTTCTTT. It encodes CASSRQGGTEAFF. The chain joins TRBV5-4 to TRBJ1-1, with 9 bases that match TRBD1. After removal of 4 bases from V and 5 bases from J, the junction contained 3 bases not matched to a gene. Germline lookup yields CDR1 SGHNT and CDR2 YYREEE (reference sequence). The CDR3 has 13 residues.

The V and J genes are TRBV19 and TRBJ1-2, with unresolved D. The CDR3 is 11 amino acids. V was cut by 4 bases and J by 2 bases, with 2 bases left in between. The germline V gene has CDR1 LNHDA and CDR2 SQIVND (reference sequence). The CDR3 is CASSKNYGYTF. The CDR3 DNA reads as TGTGCCAGTAGTAAAAACTATGGCTACACCTTC.

The chain uses TRBV23-1 and TRBJ2-5, with TRBD1 matching over 7 bases. TRBV23-1 is treated as an ORF (open reading frame) with a function not yet certain. The CDR3 runs to 16 residues. J gave up 2 bases and V 3 bases, and 9 bases lay outside the gene matches. The CDR3 DNA sequence: TGCGCCAGCAGTCAGCGACGGACAGGTTCTCAAGAGACCCAGTACTTC. Its translation: CASSQRRTGSQETQYF.

The chain joins TRBV20-1 to TRBJ2-7, with D unclear. The CDR3 contains 10 residues. Trimming pared 3 bases from V and 7 bases from J, leaving 7 bases between. CDR1 DFQATT and CDR2 SNEGSKA come from the germline V gene (reference sequence). CDR3 sequence: CSASSGEQYF. CDR3 bases: TGCAGTGCTAGTTCGGGTGAGCAGTACTTC.

The rearrangement links TRBV10-2 to TRBJ2-1; TRBD2 is a possible D gene (5 bases). The germline V and J ends were trimmed by 0 bases and 4 bases, with 13 bases remaining between them. The CDR3 covers 16 residues. Germline values: CDR1 WSHSY, CDR2 SAAADI. CDR3 DNA sequence: TGCGCCAGCAGTGAGTCGAGGGCGGCTCCTTACAATGAGCAGTTCTTC. Translation: CASSESRAAPYNEQFF.

V usage is TRBV7-3 and J usage is TRBJ2-2; D possibly uses TRBD1 or TRBD2 (5 bases each). The CDR3 is made up of 15 amino acids. V was trimmed by 2 bases and J by 5 bases, leaving 12 bases between them. CDR1 and CDR2 from the germline V gene are SGHTA and FQGTGA. The CDR3: CASSLVPGATGELFF. DNA of the CDR3: TGTGCCAGCAGCTTAGTTCCCGGGGCTACCGGGGAGCTGTTTTTT.

The chain carries TRBV4-1 and TRBJ2-7, with D possibly matching TRBD2 (6 bases). In germline, CDR1 is MGHRA, CDR2 YSYEKL. The V end was cut by 0 bases, the J end by 3 bases, with 6 bases between. The CDR3 runs to 13 residues. CDR3 nucleotides: TGCGCCAGCAGCCAAGAGGGGGGCTACGAGCAGTACTTC. Protein: CASSQEGGYEQYF.

The V and J genes are TRBV27 and TRBJ1-4, with D possibly matching TRBD1 (5 bases). This CDR3 has 14 amino acids. Per germline, CDR1 MNHEY and CDR2 SMNVEV (reference sequence). With 3 bases removed from V and 5 bases from J, the gap between germline ends came to 10 bases. CDR3 nucleotides: TGTGCCAGCAGTTTCACTGGGGGGAATGAAAAACTGTTTTTT. Translation gives CASSFTGGNEKLFF.

V is TRBV28 and J is TRBJ1-1; tentative D call: TRBD1 (5 bases). V was cut by 6 bases and J by 2 bases, with 25 bases left in between. The CDR3 has 18 residues. CDR1 and CDR2 (germline): MDHEN, SYDVKM. CDR3 DNA sequence: TGTGCCAGCAGACCCTGGGGGGTTCAACAGGAAACTAACACTGAAGCTTTCTTT. It yields the protein CASRPWGVQQETNTEAFF. The full variable domain, in which reference TRBV28 and TRBJ1-1 provide the parts outside the CDR3, is DVKVTQSSRYLVKRTGEKVFLECVQDMDHENMFWYRQDPGLGLRLIYFSYDVKMKEKGDIPEGYSVSREKKERFSLILESASTNQTSMYLCASRPWGVQQETNTEAFFGQGTRLTVV.

This chain links TRBV5-1 with TRBJ1-2; 12 nucleotides line up with TRBD1. Germline V gene data show CDR1 as SGHRS and CDR2 as YFSETQ. V lost 0 bases to trimming and J lost 10 bases; unmatched junction nucleotides: 1. The length of the CDR3 is 13 residues. The CDR3 bases are TGCGCCAGCAGCTTGGTGGGACAGGGGGCCTACACCTTC. Protein product: CASSLVGQGAYTF.

The chain has TRBV7-2 and TRBJ2-2; D ambiguous. Germline V gene lookup returns CDR1 SGHTA and CDR2 FQGNSA. Trimming cost V 1 base and J 6 bases, with 6 bases left between them. CDR3 size: 13 residues. DNA of the CDR3: TGTGCCAGCAGCTTAGACCAAGCCGGGGAGCTGTTTTTT. Translation gives CASSLDQAGELFF.

This chain uses TRBV28 with TRBJ2-7; 8 bases are shared with TRBD1. The CDR3 has 16 residues. CDR1 is MDHEN, CDR2 SYDVKM, per germline. J lost 0 bases, V lost 2 bases, and 6 bases had no gene match. The CDR3 nucleotides are TGTGCCAGCAGTTTAGACAGGGGTTCCAGCTCCTACGAGCAGTACTTC. Protein: CASSLDRGSSSYEQYF.

J is TRBJ2-2 and V is TRBV10-3; D is perhaps TRBD2 (5 bases). CDR3 length: 16 residues. V shed 0 bases and J shed 1 base, with 9 bases lying between them. From germline, CDR1 is ENHRY and CDR2 SYGVKD. This CDR3 reads CAISESSGQNTGELFF. The CDR3 region has the DNA TGTGCCATCAGTGAGTCGAGCGGTCAGAACACCGGGGAGCTGTTTTTT.

The chain carries TRBV27 and TRBJ1-1; D is uncertain. The CDR3 is 14 residues long. Trimming took 5 bases from V and 1 from J, leaving 11 bases between them. Germline V lookup: CDR1 MNHEY, CDR2 SMNVEV (reference sequence). The CDR3 is CASSKRRANTEAFF. The CDR3 DNA reads TGTGCCAGCAGTAAACGCCGGGCGAACACTGAAGCTTTCTTT.

The sample holds one count of this clone. The V and J genes are TRBV6-5 and TRBJ2-6, with D possibly matching TRBD1 (6 bases). The V gene lost 5 bases and the J gene lost 2 bases, with 10 bases spanning the gap. The CDR3 extends over 15 amino acids. CDR1 and CDR2 (germline): MNHEY, SVGAGI. The CDR3 bases are TGTGCCAGCAGTCCCAGGGGAGCTGGGGCCAACGTCCTGACTTTC. It translates to CASSPRGAGANVLTF.

This clone has only one observation. The rearrangement uses TRBV11-2 and TRBJ1-4; 7 nucleotides align to TRBD1. From germline, CDR1 is SGHAT and CDR2 FQNNGV. Trimming took 5 bases from V and 0 from J; bases not matched to a gene: 6. The CDR3 covers 16 residues. The CDR3 coding sequence is TGTGCCAGCAGCCGGATAGGGGGCGCAACTAATGAAAAACTGTTTTTT. This codes for CASSRIGGATNEKLFF.

The V gene is TRBV27, the J gene TRBJ2-3; weak D call: TRBD2 (5 bases). The germline CDR1 and CDR2 sequences are MNHEY and SMNVEV (reference sequence). The CDR3 consists of 14 residues. V was cut by 7 bases and J by 1 base, with 12 bases left in between. CDR3 protein: CASNRAGGTDTQYF. The CDR3 region has the DNA TGTGCCAGCAACCGAGCCGGGGGCACAGATACGCAGTATTTT.

About this clone itself: An end of the junction differs from the germline gene, which may be a read error. The sample holds other DNA sequences that translate to the same CDR3. The V gene is TRBV6-1, the J gene TRBJ2-4, with a possible D match to TRBD1 (6 bases). CDR3 size: 14 residues. Germline V lookup: CDR1 MNHNS, CDR2 SASEGT. CDR3 nucleotide sequence: TGTGCCAGCAGTGGACAGGCTTTCAAAAATATTCAGTACTTC. Protein: CASSGQAFKNIQYF.

V gene TRBV6-1 combines with J gene TRBJ2-7; a possible D gene is TRBD2 (6 bases). The V gene lost 7 bases and the J gene lost 6 bases, with 10 bases spanning the gap. CDR1 MNHNS and CDR2 SASEGT come from the germline V gene. This CDR3 comprises 11 residues. CDR3 residues: CASKGTLEQYF. The CDR3 DNA sequence: TGTGCCAGCAAGGGGACTCTCGAGCAGTACTTC.

The chain combines TRBV6-5 with TRBJ2-1; 12 nucleotides match TRBD2. Germline values: CDR1 MNHEY, CDR2 SVGAGI. V was clipped by 8 bases and J by 10 bases; unmatched bases: 9. The CDR3 totals 14 residues. CDR3 loop: CASCRLAGATEQFF. The CDR3 DNA follows: TGTGCCAGCTGTAGACTAGCGGGAGCAACCGAGCAGTTCTTC.

This sequence joins TRBV4-2 and TRBJ1-5; D perhaps matches TRBD1 (5 bases). CDR3 size: 14 residues. With 0 bases removed from V and 7 bases from J, the gap between germline ends came to 10 bases. From germline, CDR1 is LGHNA and CDR2 YNFKEQ. The CDR3 protein is CASSQDLGGQPQHF. CDR3 nucleotide sequence: TGTGCCAGCAGCCAAGATTTGGGGGGGCAGCCCCAGCATTTT.

The chain uses TRBV28 and TRBJ2-7; TRBD1 agrees at 7 bases. J gave up 1 base and V 5 bases, and 5 bases lay outside the gene matches. From germline, CDR1 is MDHEN and CDR2 SYDVKM. The CDR3 extends over 14 amino acids. The DNA of the CDR3 is TGTGCCAGCAGTCCTCAGACAGGGTCCTACGAGCAGTACTTC. This sequence encodes CASSPQTGSYEQYF.

The chain carries TRBV4-1 and TRBJ2-7; 10 nucleotides align to TRBD2. V was clipped by 1 base and J by 10 bases; unmatched bases: 19. Germline-derived CDR1 and CDR2 are MGHRA and YSYEKL. The CDR3 sequence is 18 residues long. CDR3 sequence (DNA): TGCGCCAGCAGCCAAGGGGAGAGCCGACTAGCGGGCCCTGTCGGTCAGTACTTC. Its protein product is CASSQGESRLAGPVGQYF.

The rearrangement joins TRBV7-2 to TRBJ2-7; 7 bases are a match to TRBD2. The CDR3 is 13 residues long. CDR1 SGHTA and CDR2 FQGNSA come from the germline V gene. Trimming cost V 8 bases and J 3 bases; bases outside gene matches: 7. The CDR3 sequence: CASVGLGGYEQYF. Written as DNA, the CDR3 is TGTGCCAGCGTTGGACTAGGCGGCTACGAGCAGTACTTC.

This clone was observed a few times. The germline gene is not matched at one end of the junction; a read error may be the cause. CDR3 nucleotides: TGTGCCAGCTCGGAATGGAGAGGACTAGCGGACTTC. Its protein product is CASSEWRGLADF. This sequence joins TRBV6-1 and TRBJ2-7; 10 bases line up with TRBD2. The CDR3 is made up of 12 amino acids. Germline assignment: CDR1 MNHNS and CDR2 SASEGT.

V usage is TRBV5-4 and J usage is TRBJ1-6, with 7 positions matching TRBD1. Germline assignment: CDR1 SGHNT and CDR2 YYREEE (reference sequence). The V gene end was trimmed by 3 bases and the J gene end by 6 bases; junction bases not matched to a gene: 9. The CDR3 consists of 16 residues. In DNA form, the CDR3 reads TGTGCCAGCAGCTGGGCTCCGGGACAGAGTAATTCACCCCTCCACTTT. This sequence encodes CASSWAPGQSNSPLHF.

This clone was seen a handful of times. The chain combines TRBV27 with TRBJ1-5, with D unresolved. CDR1 and CDR2 (germline): MNHEY, SMNVEV (reference sequence). Trimming shortened V by 5 bases and J by 5 bases, and 1 base separated the two germline ends. This CDR3 has 10 amino acids. The CDR3 nucleotides are TGTGCCAGCAGTCATCAGCCCCAGCATTTT. It is translated as CASSHQPQHF.

The J gene is TRBJ2-7, the V gene TRBV6-5; D remains ambiguous. With 2 bases removed from V and 2 bases from J, the gap between germline ends came to 10 bases. This CDR3 region has 14 residues. Germline CDR1 is MNHEY and CDR2 is SVGAGI. CDR3 coding DNA: TGTGCCAGCAGTTACGGCGGCGACCCCTACGAGCAGTACTTC. It encodes CASSYGGDPYEQYF.